Each of the 27 T cell receptor beta chains below was sequenced from the same sample in a study of blood T cells in healthy people across ages. The authors ran a second PCR of roughly 6 to 12 cycles using a sample-barcoded 5' primer and a J-beta primer mix. TCRdb reanalysed the 5' RACE reads using MiXCR and keeps one entry per CDR3 protein. Here the sample spans about 830,000 distinct CDR3 sequences, roughly 50% being singletons. Sample: blood. The receptors come from a man aged 25-45 years in good health.

This sequence joins TRBV7-9 and TRBJ2-5; 16 bases agree with TRBD2. Germline values: CDR1 SEHNR, CDR2 FQNEAQ (reference sequence). CDR3 length equals 20 residues. After removal of 5 bases from V and 4 bases from J, the junction contained 16 bases not matched to a gene. Here the CDR3 DNA reads TGTGCCAGCAGCGGAACCGTTGGGACTAGCGGGAGGGAGTGGGGAGAGACCCAGTACTTC. This gives the protein CASSGTVGTSGREWGETQYF.

The chain uses TRBV6-4 and TRBJ1-5; D might be TRBD1 (6 bases). Germline lookup yields CDR1 MRHNA and CDR2 SNTAGT. The CDR3 has 13 amino acids. The V and J ends lost 4 bases and 6 bases respectively, with 10 bases between them. The CDR3 bases are TGTGCCAGCAGTGGTGAAGGGGGTCAGCCCCAGCATTTT. Translating it yields CASSGEGGQPQHF.

To note about this clonotype: At one boundary the junction diverges from the germline segment, which might be a read error. The V and J genes are TRBV20-1 and TRBJ1-5; the D is unclear. Germline V gives CDR1 DFQATT, CDR2 SNEGSKA (reference sequence). There are 13 residues in the CDR3. CDR3 protein: CSADRDRNQPQHF. Here the CDR3 DNA reads TGCAGTGCGGACCGGGATCGCAACCAGCCCCAGCATTTT.

Here the CDR3 reads CASSPRGGTYDYTF. The CDR3 bases are TGCGCCAGCAGCCCCAGGGGAGGGACCTACGACTACACCTTC. V gene TRBV4-1 combines with J gene TRBJ1-2, with D possibly matching TRBD1 (6 bases). The CDR3 runs 14 residues. Germline V gives CDR1 MGHRA, CDR2 YSYEKL. With 4 bases removed from V and 10 bases from J, the gap between germline ends came to 19 bases.

Only a few counts were recorded for this clonotype. V usage is TRBV7-9 and J usage is TRBJ2-3; unclear D gene. Trimming removed 5 bases at V and 2 bases at J, with 11 bases between. This CDR3 region has 14 residues. Germline CDR1 reads SEHNR; CDR2 reads FQNEAQ (reference sequence). DNA of the CDR3: TGTGCCAGCAGCATGCCCGACTTCACAGATACGCAGTATTTT. Amino acid sequence: CASSMPDFTDTQYF.

The chain employs TRBV20-1 and TRBJ1-1; no clear D gene. The germline CDR1 and CDR2 sequences are DFQATT and SNEGSKA (reference sequence). The CDR3 consists of 11 residues. The V gene lost 4 bases and the J gene lost 5 bases, with 8 bases spanning the gap. The CDR3 loop reads CSATWRTEAFF. The CDR3 nucleotides are TGCAGTGCTACCTGGCGGACTGAAGCTTTCTTT.

In its sample, this clonotype was seen once. V gene TRBV2 combines with J gene TRBJ1-2; the D is unclear. CDR1 is SNHLY, CDR2 FYNNEI, per germline. The CDR3 totals 11 residues. V gave up 8 bases and J gave up 3 bases, with 7 bases separating them. CDR3 protein: CASDSYYGYTF. The CDR3 DNA is TGTGCCAGCGATTCGTACTATGGCTACACCTTC.

The V call is TRBV4-1, the J call TRBJ2-6, with no clear D. The CDR3 has 15 residues. CDR1 and CDR2 (germline): MGHRA, YSYEKL. V shed 3 bases and J shed 0 bases, with 6 bases lying between them. The CDR3: CASSHSLSGANVLTF. The DNA for the CDR3 is TGCGCCAGCAGCCACAGCCTCTCTGGGGCCAACGTCCTGACTTTC.

The CDR3 region is CAARASQETQYF. CDR3 DNA: TGTGCCGCCCGGGCCAGCCAAGAGACCCAGTACTTC. V gene TRBV21-1 combines with J gene TRBJ2-5; the table gives TRBD1 as D, unverified against the DNA. TRBV21-1 counts as a pseudogene. CDR3 length equals 12 residues.

The genes are TRBV2 and TRBJ2-1; 7 positions agree with TRBD2. CDR3 length equals 15 residues. The V segment lost 4 bases and the J segment 10 bases; nucleotides outside the gene matches: 13. CDR1 is SNHLY, CDR2 FYNNEI, per germline. This CDR3 reads CASSASGGFTYEQFF. CDR3 in DNA: TGTGCCAGCAGTGCCTCGGGAGGTTTTACCTACGAGCAGTTCTTC.

Remarks on this clonotype: This may be a read error, as it is one base from a much larger clone. V usage is TRBV5-1 and J usage is TRBJ2-5; possible D gene TRBD1, 5 bases. This CDR3 has 14 residues. Deletions cut 1 base from V and 11 bases from J, with 18 bases between. CDR1 SGHRS and CDR2 YFSETQ come from the germline V gene. The CDR3 here is CASSLLGQTDEQYF. In DNA, the CDR3 is TGCGCCAGCAGCTTGTTGGGGCAGACGGATGAGCAGTACTTC.

V is TRBV5-1 and J is TRBJ1-2, with D possibly being TRBD1 (5 bases). V dropped 2 bases and J dropped 8 bases, with 16 bases sitting between them. This CDR3 has 14 amino acids. CDR1 SGHRS and CDR2 YFSETQ come from the germline V gene. In nucleotides, the CDR3 is TGCGCCAGCAGCTTTACGGACCCGGGGCGAGGCTACACCTTC. Its protein product is CASSFTDPGRGYTF.

This clonotype has a handful of counts. The rearrangement joins TRBV13 to TRBJ2-4; D call uncertain. Trimming took 4 bases from V and 0 from J, leaving 10 bases between them. This CDR3 comprises 15 residues. Per the germline V gene, CDR1 is PRHDT and CDR2 is FYEKMQ (reference sequence). The CDR3 sequence: CASSSGPLAKNIQYF. The CDR3 DNA reads TGTGCCAGCAGCTCGGGTCCATTAGCCAAAAACATTCAGTACTTC.

Comments on this clonotype: A single base separates this from a much larger clone, so it may be a read error. The rearrangement links TRBV6-2 or TRBV6-3 to TRBJ2-1; a possible D gene is TRBD2 (6 bases). Per the germline V gene, CDR1 is MNHEY and CDR2 is SVGEGT. V lost 6 bases to trimming and J lost 9 bases, with 18 bases between them. The CDR3 is made up of 14 amino acids. The CDR3 DNA follows: TGTGCCAGCAGCGAGCGGGCAGTAAGCGCTGAGCAGTTCTTC. It translates to CASSERAVSAEQFF.

CDR3 in amino acids: CASSDLGGEETQYF. CDR3 sequence (DNA): TGTGCCAGCAGTGATCTAGGCGGGGAAGAGACCCAGTACTTC. The chain couples TRBV25-1 to TRBJ2-5; possible D gene TRBD2, 6 bases. Germline-derived CDR1 and CDR2 are MGHDK and SYGVNS. CDR3 size: 14 residues. The germline V and J ends were trimmed by 3 bases and 3 bases, with 11 bases remaining between them. Filled out from reference TRBV25-1 and TRBJ2-5, the complete variable domain reads EADIYQTPRYLVIGTGKKITLECSQTMGHDKMYWYQQDPGMELHLIHYSYGVNSTEKGDLSSESTVSRIRTEHFPLTLESARPSHTSQYLCASSDLGGEETQYFGPGTRLLVL.

The rearrangement uses TRBV6-5 and TRBJ2-3, with 9 nucleotides matching TRBD2. The CDR3 totals 14 residues. The V gene's germline CDR1 is MNHEY and CDR2 SVGAGI. The V gene end was trimmed by 6 bases and the J gene end by 3 bases; junction bases not matched to a gene: 4. The CDR3 sequence: CASRHGLATDTQYF. In DNA, the CDR3 is TGTGCCAGCAGACACGGACTAGCGACAGATACGCAGTATTTT.

The chain uses TRBV4-3 and TRBJ2-5, with D possibly TRBD2 on 6 matching bases. The CDR3 consists of 18 residues. CDR1 LGHNA and CDR2 YSLEER come from the germline V gene. Trimming cost V 4 bases and J 3 bases, with 24 bases left between them. Written as DNA, the CDR3 is TGCGCCAGCAGCCCCTACCCGAATAGCGGATCCACTGAAGAGACCCAGTACTTC. Translating it yields CASSPYPNSGSTEETQYF.

The chain combines TRBV5-1 with TRBJ2-5, with 10 bases fitting TRBD2. The germline V gene has CDR1 SGHRS and CDR2 YFSETQ. J was trimmed by 1 base and V by 0 bases; bases with no gene match: 3. The CDR3 is 16 residues long. The CDR3 reads CASSLASGRLQETQYF. CDR3 nucleotide sequence: TGCGCCAGCAGCTTGGCTAGCGGGAGACTCCAAGAGACCCAGTACTTC. Full variable domain (remainder filled in from reference TRBV5-1 and TRBJ2-5): KAGVTQTPRYLIKTRGQQVTLSCSPISGHRSVSWYQQTPGQGLQFLFEYFSETQRNKGNFPGRFSGRQFSNSRSEMNVSTLELGDSALYLCASSLASGRLQETQYFGPGTRLLVL.

V is TRBV7-6 and J is TRBJ2-7, with 10 positions matching TRBD1. This CDR3 has 15 residues. The V gene's germline CDR1 is SGHVS and CDR2 FNYEAQ. The V gene end was trimmed by 5 bases and the J gene end by 4 bases; junction bases not matched to a gene: 8. CDR3 DNA: TGTGCCAGCAGCCTAGGACAGGGGGTTAAGTACGAGCAGTACTTC. The encoded protein is CASSLGQGVKYEQYF.

The chain has TRBV29-1 and TRBJ2-1; D is tentatively TRBD1 or TRBD2 (5 bases each). Germline CDR1 reads SQVTM; CDR2 reads ANQGSEA. The ends were cut back, 6 bases at V and 7 bases at J, with 13 bases in the middle. The CDR3 has 12 amino acids. The CDR3 region is CSVGRGENEQFF. In DNA, the CDR3 is TGCAGCGTCGGACGAGGGGAGAATGAGCAGTTCTTC.

V and J are TRBV9 and TRBJ2-1, with D perhaps TRBD2 (5 bases). The CDR3 is 14 amino acids. Germline CDR1 SGDLS, CDR2 YYNGEE. The V and J ends lost 3 bases and 7 bases respectively, with 14 bases between them. CDR3 nucleotide sequence: TGTGCCAGCAGCGAGGACTCAGTGTGGAATGAGCAGTTCTTC. Its protein product is CASSEDSVWNEQFF.

The rearrangement joins TRBV6-1 to TRBJ2-6; D is undetermined. CDR3 size: 15 residues. The germline V gene has CDR1 MNHNS and CDR2 SASEGT. Trimming took 7 bases from V and 0 from J, leaving 10 bases between them. The chain's CDR3 is CASKASVSGANVLTF. DNA for the CDR3: TGTGCCAGCAAGGCCAGCGTCTCTGGGGCCAACGTCCTGACTTTC.

This chain uses TRBV7-9 with TRBJ1-2; 7 nucleotides match TRBD1. Germline V gene data show CDR1 as SEHNR and CDR2 as FQNEAQ (reference sequence). The CDR3 extends over 16 amino acids. Trimming cost V 4 bases and J 0 bases; bases outside gene matches: 8. The chain's CDR3 is CASSSQGRRTNYGYTF. As DNA, the CDR3 is TGTGCCAGCAGCTCACAGGGGCGTAGAACTAACTATGGCTACACCTTC.

The rearrangement links TRBV4-3 to TRBJ2-2; D unresolved. The CDR3 runs 15 residues. The germline V gene has CDR1 LGHNA and CDR2 YSLEER. Trimming stripped 0 bases from V and 3 bases from J, with 8 bases between. DNA of the CDR3: TGCGCCAGCAGCCAAGATCGACCGGACACCGGGGAGCTGTTTTTT. It specifies CASSQDRPDTGELFF.

The rearrangement uses TRBV4-2 and TRBJ2-1, with 14 bases matching TRBD2. The CDR3 loop spans 17 amino acids. Trimming cost V 1 base and J 4 bases; bases outside gene matches: 3. Per germline, CDR1 LGHNA and CDR2 YNFKEQ. The CDR3 region has the DNA TGTGCCAGCAGCCAAGGACTAGCGGGGGGGCGGTACAATGAGCAGTTCTTC. It encodes CASSQGLAGGRYNEQFF.

The chain joins TRBV12-3 or TRBV12-4 to TRBJ1-2; 7 nucleotides agree with TRBD1. This CDR3 spans 12 amino acids. J gave up 8 bases and V 3 bases, and 3 bases lay outside the gene matches. CDR3 amino acids: CASSFVTGGYTF. CDR3 nucleotide sequence: TGTGCCAGCAGTTTCGTGACAGGGGGCTACACCTTC.

The V call is TRBV7-2, the J call TRBJ2-1, with a weak D call TRBD1 (8 bases). The CDR3 covers 13 residues. The V and J ends lost 5 bases and 9 bases respectively, with 14 bases between them. Germline V gene data show CDR1 as SGHTA and CDR2 as FQGNSA. This chain's CDR3 is CASSLQGEGEQFF. The CDR3 DNA sequence: TGTGCCAGCAGCCTACAGGGGGAGGGTGAGCAGTTCTTC.